These T cell receptor beta chains were read from a single sample in a study of cytomegalovirus exposure and HLA in healthy donors. Assay used: immunoSEQ multiplex PCR; TCRdb lists only in-frame clones, some missing. The table has about 130,000 clones, approximately 87% seen once. Source material: PBMCs. These TCRs come from a man between 18 and 35 years old in good health and CMV-seropositive. CDR3s include the opening cysteine and the closing phenylalanine or tryptophan. Each record gives: V gene, D gene, J gene, clone size, CDR3 DNA, CDR3 protein. The D gene is left open where the match is weak. Only part of the rows carry a size: once, few, many, or a class if the clone is expanded.

>TRBV12-5|-|TRBJ1-2|-
TGTGCTAGTGGTCCAGGGTTGGATGGCTACACCTTC
CASGPGLDGYTF
>TRBV6-1|TRBD1|TRBJ2-5|-
TGTGCCAGCAGTGAAAACACAGGGGGCCAAGAGACCCAGTACTTC
CASSENTGGQETQYF
>TRBV30|TRBD1|TRBJ1-4|-
TGTGCCTGGACTTTCGGGGTATTTGGGACAGGGGACACAACTAATGAAAAACTGTTTTTT
CAWTFGVFGTGDTTNEKLFF
>TRBV5-4|-|TRBJ2-3|-
TGTGCCAGCAGCTTCGGTAGCACAGATACGCAGTATTTT
CASSFGSTDTQYF
>TRBV10-3|-|TRBJ2-7|-
TGTGCCATCACCCCCGGGGGCTACGAGCAGTACTTC
CAITPGGYEQYF
>TRBV11-3|TRBD1|TRBJ1-1|once
TGTGCCAGCAGCTCCAGACAGGGCTCTGAGGCTTTCTTT
CASSSRQGSEAFF
>TRBV29-1|TRBD2|TRBJ2-3|few
TGCAGCGTTGAAGGGGGCGGGGGTAGCACAGATACGCAGTATTTT
CSVEGGGGSTDTQYF
>TRBV28|TRBD1|TRBJ1-2|-
TGTGCCAGCAGTACAACCGGGACAGGGACTGGACAAGGGATGTATGGCTACACCTTC
CASSTTGTGTGQGMYGYTF
>TRBV9|TRBD1|TRBJ1-6|-
TGTGCCAGCAGCGCCCGGACAGGGCAGAATTCACCCCTCCACTTT
CASSARTGQNSPLHF
>TRBV5-8|TRBD1|TRBJ1-1|-
TGTGCCAGCACCCCCCGAAACAGGGGTATGAACACTGAAGCTTTCTTT
CASTPRNRGMNTEAFF
>TRBV19|-|TRBJ1-5|-
TGTGCCAGTAGTGTTCTAGACGGAGGAAGCAATCAGCCCCAGCATTTT
CASSVLDGGSNQPQHF
>TRBV30|-|TRBJ1-1|-
TGTGCCTGGAACTCAGGGGCGGGGAACACTGAAGCTTTCTTT
CAWNSGAGNTEAFF
>TRBV30|-|TRBJ1-1|-
TGTGCCTGGCCCTGGGGGGGGGCGGTCGACACTGAAGCTTTCTTT
CAWPWGGAVDTEAFF
>TRBV6-1|-|TRBJ1-3|-
TGTGCCAGCAGTGAAGGGTCCTACTCTGGAAACACCATATATTTT
CASSEGSYSGNTIYF
>TRBV27|-|TRBJ2-6|-
TGTGCCAGCAGACCGAGCTCTGGGGCCAACGTCCTGACTTTC
CASRPSSGANVLTF
>TRBV7-3|TRBD1|TRBJ1-6|-
TGTGCCAGCAGCTGGACAGGGAGTGGGTCACCCCTCCACTTT
CASSWTGSGSPLHF
>TRBV4-1|-|TRBJ1-4|once
TGCGCCAGCAGCCAAGATGAACAGGGAACTAATGAAAAACTGTTTTTT
CASSQDEQGTNEKLFF
>TRBV29-1|TRBD2|TRBJ2-1|-
TGCAGCGTTGGAGGTAGCGGGGGGTACAATGAGCAGTTCTTC
CSVGGSGGYNEQFF
>TRBV29-1|-|TRBJ1-2|medium-sized
TGCAGCGTTGAAGATGCTAACCAACAGGGCCTTAAGGGCTACACCTTC
CSVEDANQQGLKGYTF
>TRBV6-1|-|TRBJ1-1|-
TGTGCCAGCAGTGACCGGGGACTGTCGAACACTGAAGCTTTCTTT
CASSDRGLSNTEAFF
>TRBV5-1|TRBD1|TRBJ1-1|-
TGCGCCAGCAGTTCAGGACAGGGTTCGACTGAAGCTTTCTTT
CASSSGQGSTEAFF
>TRBV13|TRBD2|TRBJ2-3|-
TGTGCCAGCAGCCCCCCCCAGCGGGGAAGCACAGATACGCAGTATTTT
CASSPPQRGSTDTQYF
>TRBV6-5|-|TRBJ1-4|-
TGTGCCAGCAGGAGGGCTAATGAAAAACTGTTTTTT
CASRRANEKLFF
>TRBV6-1|-|TRBJ1-5|few
TGTGCCAGCAGTGGCGACAGTTTCTATCAGCCCCAGCATTTT
CASSGDSFYQPQHF
>TRBV19|TRBD1|TRBJ1-2|-
TGTGCCAGTAGTCTTGGGCAGGGGGCCTCCTATGGCTACACCTTC
CASSLGQGASYGYTF
>TRBV4-1|-|TRBJ2-5|-
TGCGCCAGCAGCCAAGTCCTACCAGAGACCCAGTACTTC
CASSQVLPETQYF
>TRBV7-2|TRBD2|TRBJ2-7|-
TGTGCCAGCAGCCGCACTAGCGGGGGGTCACCCTACGAGCAGTACTTC
CASSRTSGGSPYEQYF
>TRBV28|TRBD2|TRBJ2-5|-
TGTGCCACCGGGAGGGGAGAGACCCAGTACTTC
CATGRGETQYF
>TRBV7-3|TRBD1|TRBJ2-1|-
TGTGCCAGCAGCTTAACGACAGGGTTCCCCTACAATGAGCAGTTCTTC
CASSLTTGFPYNEQFF
>TRBV5-1|TRBD1|TRBJ2-5|-
TGCGCCAGCAGCATCCAAGGGACAGGGAAAGAGACCCAGTACTTC
CASSIQGTGKETQYF
>TRBV7-7|TRBD2|TRBJ2-5|-
TGTGCCAGCAGCCCTTACCACGCGGGGGGCCAAGAGACCCAGTACTTC
CASSPYHAGGQETQYF
>TRBV7-9|TRBD2|TRBJ2-1|few
TGTGCCAGCAGCACTAGCGGGGGCGCCTACAATGAGCAGTTCTTC
CASSTSGGAYNEQFF
>TRBV2|-|TRBJ1-2|-
TGTGCCAGCAGCAAAGACATAGGGGTCAATGGCTACACCTTC
CASSKDIGVNGYTF
>TRBV19|TRBD1|TRBJ1-2|-
TGTGCCATCTACAGGGGCCCTAACTATGGCTACACCTTC
CAIYRGPNYGYTF
>TRBV30|TRBD2|TRBJ2-3|-
TGTGCCTGGAGTCCTGGGACTAGCAGTAGCACAGATACGCAGTATTTT
CAWSPGTSSSTDTQYF
>TRBV19|TRBD1|TRBJ1-5|-
TGTGCCAGTAGTATAGGTACAGGGGGGGATCAGCCCCAGCATTTT
CASSIGTGGDQPQHF
>TRBV6-5|TRBD1|TRBJ2-7|-
TGTGCCAGCAGCCGGACAGGGGGGAAGTACGAGCAGTACTTC
CASSRTGGKYEQYF
>TRBV27|TRBD1|TRBJ1-1|few
TGTGCCAGCAGTCAGGAGGGGGCCAACACTGAAGCTTTCTTT
CASSQEGANTEAFF
>TRBV4-1|-|TRBJ2-7|once
TGCGCCAGCAGCCAAGTTACGAGGAGCGACCACGAGCAGTACTTC
CASSQVTRSDHEQYF
>TRBV13|TRBD2|TRBJ2-3|-
TGTGCCAGCAGCGGCGGACTAGCGGGGGGGCCTACTAGCACAGATACGCAGTATTTT
CASSGGLAGGPTSTDTQYF
>TRBV29-1|-|TRBJ1-2|-
TGCAGCTTCGAGTCGAATCAGGGCAAGGGCTACACCTTC
CSFESNQGKGYTF
>TRBV5-1|-|TRBJ2-7|-
TGCGCCAGCAGCTTGGGGGGGCGGCCACCAGAGAAACCCTACGAGCAGTACTTC
CASSLGGRPPEKPYEQYF
>TRBV7-9|TRBD1|TRBJ2-5|-
TGTGCCAGCAGCCTCGGGACAGGGGGCCAGGGGACCCAGTACTTC
CASSLGTGGQGTQYF
>TRBV28|TRBD1|TRBJ1-4|-
TGTGCCAGCAGGGCGAAACTCCAGGGGGCCTATGAAAAACTGTTTTTT
CASRAKLQGAYEKLFF
>TRBV29-1|TRBD2|TRBJ2-3|once
TGCAGCGTTGAACTCCTAGCGGGGGGAATCGATACGCAGTATTTT
CSVELLAGGIDTQYF
>TRBV6-5|-|TRBJ2-5|-
TGTGCCAGCAGGCGCAAAGAGACCCAGTACTTC
CASRRKETQYF
>TRBV7-2|TRBD1|TRBJ2-3|once
TGTGCCAGCAGCTTATCCGGGACAGGGGCGGGTACAGATACGCAGTATTTT
CASSLSGTGAGTDTQYF
>TRBV5-4|-|TRBJ2-1|-
TGTGCCAGCAGCTCTGATGGGGGGATCTCACACGAGCAGTTCTTC
CASSSDGGISHEQFF
>TRBV7-8|TRBD1|TRBJ1-2|-
TGTGCCAGCAGCTCTCCCCTCGACAGGGGGGTCTATGGCTACACCTTC
CASSSPLDRGVYGYTF
>TRBV6-5|-|TRBJ1-1|-
TGTGCCAGCAGTTACTCGCTGGCGGACACTGAAGCTTTCTTT
CASSYSLADTEAFF